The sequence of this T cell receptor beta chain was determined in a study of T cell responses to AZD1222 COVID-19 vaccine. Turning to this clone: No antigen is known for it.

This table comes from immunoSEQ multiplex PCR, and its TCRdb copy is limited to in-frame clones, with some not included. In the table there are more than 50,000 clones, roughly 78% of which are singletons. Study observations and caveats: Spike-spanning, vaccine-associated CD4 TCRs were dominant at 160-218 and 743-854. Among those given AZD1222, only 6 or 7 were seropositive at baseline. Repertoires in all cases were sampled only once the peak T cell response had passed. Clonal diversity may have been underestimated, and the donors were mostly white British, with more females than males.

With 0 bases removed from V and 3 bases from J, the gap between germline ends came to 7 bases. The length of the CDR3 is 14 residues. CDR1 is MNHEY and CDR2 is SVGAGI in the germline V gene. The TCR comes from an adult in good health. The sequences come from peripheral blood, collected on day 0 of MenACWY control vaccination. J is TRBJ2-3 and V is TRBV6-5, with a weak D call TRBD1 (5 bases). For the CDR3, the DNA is TGTGCCAGCAGTTACTCATCAGGGACAGATACGCAGTATTTT. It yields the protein CASSYSSGTDTQYF.